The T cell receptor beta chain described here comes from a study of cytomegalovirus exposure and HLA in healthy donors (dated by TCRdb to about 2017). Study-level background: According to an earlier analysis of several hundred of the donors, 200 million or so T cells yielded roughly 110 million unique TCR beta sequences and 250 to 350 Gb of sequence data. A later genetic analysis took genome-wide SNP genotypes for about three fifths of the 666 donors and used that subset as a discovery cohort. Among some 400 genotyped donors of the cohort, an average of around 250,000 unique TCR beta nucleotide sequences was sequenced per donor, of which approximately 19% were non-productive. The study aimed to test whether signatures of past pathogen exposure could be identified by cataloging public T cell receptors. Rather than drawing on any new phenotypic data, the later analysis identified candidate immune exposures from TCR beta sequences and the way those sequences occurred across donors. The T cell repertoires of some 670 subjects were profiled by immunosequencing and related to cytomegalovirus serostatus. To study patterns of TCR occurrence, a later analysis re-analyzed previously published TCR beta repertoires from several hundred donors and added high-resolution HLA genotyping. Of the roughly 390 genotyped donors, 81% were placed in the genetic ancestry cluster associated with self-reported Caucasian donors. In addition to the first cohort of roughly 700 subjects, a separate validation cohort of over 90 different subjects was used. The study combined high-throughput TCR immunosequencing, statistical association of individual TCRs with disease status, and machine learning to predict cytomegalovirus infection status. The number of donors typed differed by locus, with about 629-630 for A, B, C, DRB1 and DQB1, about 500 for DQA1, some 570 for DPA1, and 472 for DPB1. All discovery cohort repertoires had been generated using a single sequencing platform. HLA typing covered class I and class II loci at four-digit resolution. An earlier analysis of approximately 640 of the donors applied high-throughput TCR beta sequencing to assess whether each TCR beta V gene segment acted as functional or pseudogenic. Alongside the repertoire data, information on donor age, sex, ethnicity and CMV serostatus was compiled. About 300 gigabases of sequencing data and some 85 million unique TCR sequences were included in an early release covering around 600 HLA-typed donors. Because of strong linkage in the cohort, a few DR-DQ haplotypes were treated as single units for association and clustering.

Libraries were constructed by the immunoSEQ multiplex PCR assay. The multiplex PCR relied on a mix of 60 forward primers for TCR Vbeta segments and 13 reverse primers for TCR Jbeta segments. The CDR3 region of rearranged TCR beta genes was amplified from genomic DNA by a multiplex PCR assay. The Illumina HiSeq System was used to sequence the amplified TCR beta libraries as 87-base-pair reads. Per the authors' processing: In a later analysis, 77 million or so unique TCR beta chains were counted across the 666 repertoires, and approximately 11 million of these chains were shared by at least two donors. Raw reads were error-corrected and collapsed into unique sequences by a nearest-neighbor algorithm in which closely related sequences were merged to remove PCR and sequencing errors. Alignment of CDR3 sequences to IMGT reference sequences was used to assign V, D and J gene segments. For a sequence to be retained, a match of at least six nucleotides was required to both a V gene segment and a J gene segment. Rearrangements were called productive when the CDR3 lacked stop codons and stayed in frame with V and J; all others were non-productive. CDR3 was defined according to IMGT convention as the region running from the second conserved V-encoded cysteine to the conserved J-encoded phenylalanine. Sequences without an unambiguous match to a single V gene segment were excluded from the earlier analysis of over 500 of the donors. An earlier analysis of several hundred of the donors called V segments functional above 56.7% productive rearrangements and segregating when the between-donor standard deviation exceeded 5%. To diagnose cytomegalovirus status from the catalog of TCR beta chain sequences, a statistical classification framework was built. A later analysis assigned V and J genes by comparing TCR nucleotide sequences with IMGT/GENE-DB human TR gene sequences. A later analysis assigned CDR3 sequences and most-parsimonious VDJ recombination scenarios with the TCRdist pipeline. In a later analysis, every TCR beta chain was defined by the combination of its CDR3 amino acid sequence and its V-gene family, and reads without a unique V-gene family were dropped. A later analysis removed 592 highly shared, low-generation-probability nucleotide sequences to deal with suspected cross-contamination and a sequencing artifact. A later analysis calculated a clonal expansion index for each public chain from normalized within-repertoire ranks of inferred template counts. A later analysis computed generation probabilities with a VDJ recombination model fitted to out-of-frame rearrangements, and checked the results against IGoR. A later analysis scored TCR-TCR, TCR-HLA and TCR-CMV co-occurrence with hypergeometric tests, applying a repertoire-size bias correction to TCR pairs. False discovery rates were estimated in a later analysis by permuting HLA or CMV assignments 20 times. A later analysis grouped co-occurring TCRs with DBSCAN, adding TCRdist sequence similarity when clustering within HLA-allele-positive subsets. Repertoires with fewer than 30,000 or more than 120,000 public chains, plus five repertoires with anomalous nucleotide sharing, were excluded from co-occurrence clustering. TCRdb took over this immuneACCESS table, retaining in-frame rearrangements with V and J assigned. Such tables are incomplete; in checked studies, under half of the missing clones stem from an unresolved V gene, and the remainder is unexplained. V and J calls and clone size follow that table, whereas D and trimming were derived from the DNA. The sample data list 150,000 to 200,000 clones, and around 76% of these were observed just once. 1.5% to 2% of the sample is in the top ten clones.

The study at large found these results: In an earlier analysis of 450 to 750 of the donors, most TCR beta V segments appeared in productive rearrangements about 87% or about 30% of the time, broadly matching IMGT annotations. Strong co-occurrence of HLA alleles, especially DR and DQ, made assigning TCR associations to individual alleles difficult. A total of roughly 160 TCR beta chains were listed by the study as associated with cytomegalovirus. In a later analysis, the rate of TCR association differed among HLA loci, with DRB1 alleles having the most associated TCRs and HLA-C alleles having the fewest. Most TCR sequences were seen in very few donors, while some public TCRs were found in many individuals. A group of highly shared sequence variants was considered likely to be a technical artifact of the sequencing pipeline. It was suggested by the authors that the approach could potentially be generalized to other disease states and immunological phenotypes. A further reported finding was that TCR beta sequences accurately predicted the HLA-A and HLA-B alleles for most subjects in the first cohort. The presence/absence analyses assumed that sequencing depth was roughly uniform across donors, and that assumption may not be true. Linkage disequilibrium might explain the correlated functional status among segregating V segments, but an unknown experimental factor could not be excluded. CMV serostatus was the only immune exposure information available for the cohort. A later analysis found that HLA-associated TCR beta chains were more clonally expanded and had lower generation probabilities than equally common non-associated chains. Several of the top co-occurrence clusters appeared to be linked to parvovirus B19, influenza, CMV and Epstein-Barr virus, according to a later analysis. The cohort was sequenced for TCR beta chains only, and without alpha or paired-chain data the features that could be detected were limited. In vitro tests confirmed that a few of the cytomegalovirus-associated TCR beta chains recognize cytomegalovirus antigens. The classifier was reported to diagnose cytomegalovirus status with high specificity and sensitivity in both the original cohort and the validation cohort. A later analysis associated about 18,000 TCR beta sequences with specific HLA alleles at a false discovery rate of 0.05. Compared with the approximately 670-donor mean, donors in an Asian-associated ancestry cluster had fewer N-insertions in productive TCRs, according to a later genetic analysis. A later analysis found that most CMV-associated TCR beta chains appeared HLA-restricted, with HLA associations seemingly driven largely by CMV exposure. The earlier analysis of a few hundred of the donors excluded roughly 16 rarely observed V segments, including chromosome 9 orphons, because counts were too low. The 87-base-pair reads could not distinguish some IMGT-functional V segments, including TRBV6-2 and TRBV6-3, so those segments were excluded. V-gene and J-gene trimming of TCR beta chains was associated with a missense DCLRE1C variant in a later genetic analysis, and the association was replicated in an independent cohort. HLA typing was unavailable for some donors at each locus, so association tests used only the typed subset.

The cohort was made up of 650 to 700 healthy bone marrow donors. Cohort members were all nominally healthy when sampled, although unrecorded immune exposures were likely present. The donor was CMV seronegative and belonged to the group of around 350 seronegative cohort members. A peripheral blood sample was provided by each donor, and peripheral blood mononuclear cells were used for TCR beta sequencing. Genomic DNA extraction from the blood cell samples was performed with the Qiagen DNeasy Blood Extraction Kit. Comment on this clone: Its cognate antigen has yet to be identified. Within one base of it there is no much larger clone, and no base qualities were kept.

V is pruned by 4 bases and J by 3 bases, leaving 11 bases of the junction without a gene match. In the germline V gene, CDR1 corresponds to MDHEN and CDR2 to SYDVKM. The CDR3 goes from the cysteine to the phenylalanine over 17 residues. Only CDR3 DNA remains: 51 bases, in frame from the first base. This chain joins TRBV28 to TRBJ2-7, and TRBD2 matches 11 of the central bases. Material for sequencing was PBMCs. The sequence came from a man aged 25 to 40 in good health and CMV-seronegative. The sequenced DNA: TGTGCCAGCAGTTCACTAGCGGGAGTCATTATACGCTACGAGCAGTACTTC. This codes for CASSSLAGVIIRYEQYF.